These T cell receptor beta chains were read from a single sample in a study of neurological immune-mediated disorders. A single record per CDR3 protein comes from TCRdb applying MiXCR to the 5' RACE reads. The sample has 81,000 or so distinct CDR3 sequences, about 12% seen once; the top ten hold 5%. Sequenced sample: PBMCs. The receptors shown here come from a female donor with HTLV-1-associated myelopathy (HAM/TSP). The CDR3 runs from the conserved cysteine through the conserved F or W. The D gene is left open where the match is weak. Clone size reads once, few, many, or a class if the clone is expanded.

d_call: TRBD2; clone_size: many; j_call: TRBJ2-1; v_call: TRBV7-3; cdr3_aa: CASSLTSGGLNEQFF; cdr3_nt: TGTGCCAGCAGCTTAACTAGCGGGGGGCTGAATGAGCAGTTCTTC
d_call: -; clone_size: many; j_call: TRBJ2-7; v_call: TRBV5-1; cdr3_aa: CASSLDLGKGEQYF; cdr3_nt: TGCGCCAGCAGCTTGGATTTGGGTAAGGGGGAGCAGTACTTC
d_call: -; clone_size: many; j_call: TRBJ1-2; v_call: TRBV6-1; cdr3_aa: CAHRDSPLYGYTF; cdr3_nt: TGTGCCCACCGGGACTCCCCACTCTATGGCTACACCTTC
d_call: TRBD1; clone_size: many; j_call: TRBJ1-5; v_call: TRBV28; cdr3_aa: CASSSITGGGNQPQHF; cdr3_nt: TGTGCCAGCAGTTCCATTACAGGGGGCGGCAATCAGCCCCAGCATTTT
d_call: TRBD1; clone_size: many; j_call: TRBJ1-2; v_call: TRBV5-1; cdr3_aa: CASSLARTGNYGYTF; cdr3_nt: TGCGCCAGCAGCTTGGCCCGGACAGGGAACTATGGCTACACCTTC
d_call: TRBD1; clone_size: many; j_call: TRBJ1-2; v_call: TRBV4-2; cdr3_aa: CASRPGQGNPYGYTF; cdr3_nt: TGTGCCAGCAGACCCGGACAGGGAAACCCCTATGGCTACACCTTC
d_call: -; clone_size: many; j_call: TRBJ2-7; v_call: TRBV5-1; cdr3_aa: CASSLGNRGRYEQYF; cdr3_nt: TGCGCCAGCAGCTTGGGGAATCGGGGGCGCTACGAGCAGTACTTC
d_call: TRBD2; clone_size: many; j_call: TRBJ2-7; v_call: TRBV11-2; cdr3_aa: CASSQQRGNYEQYF; cdr3_nt: TGTGCCAGCAGCCAGCAGCGGGGGAATTACGAGCAGTACTTC
d_call: TRBD2; clone_size: many; j_call: TRBJ2-5; v_call: TRBV5-1; cdr3_aa: CASSLSPGGAETQYF; cdr3_nt: TGCGCCAGCAGCTTATCGCCCGGGGGGGCGGAGACCCAGTACTTC
d_call: -; clone_size: many; j_call: TRBJ1-2; v_call: TRBV4-1; cdr3_aa: CASSQDVSSGYTF; cdr3_nt: TGCGCCAGCAGCCAAGACGTTTCCAGTGGCTACACCTTC